These T cell receptor beta chains were read from a single sample in a study of blood T cell repertoires in COVID-19. Produced via immunoSEQ multiplex PCR; TCRdb's table is partial and in-frame only. The sample has approximately 250,000 clones, 80% to 90% seen once. What was sequenced was peripheral blood. The receptors originated from a man younger than 40 with active or convalescent COVID-19. Each CDR3 is given with its conserved first and last residue. Fields, in order: J gene, D gene, clone size, V gene, CDR3 protein, CDR3 DNA. The D gene is left open where the match is weak. Expanded clones get a size class; other rows say once, few or many, or leave the size out.

J gene: TRBJ1-2; D gene: .; clone size: .; V gene: TRBV7-8; CDR3 protein: CASSQGFGDWPYGYTF; CDR3 DNA: TGTGCCAGCAGCCAAGGGTTTGGGGACTGGCCCTATGGCTACACCTTC
J gene: TRBJ1-4; D gene: .; clone size: .; V gene: TRBV5-6; CDR3 protein: CASSLLSGRREKLFF; CDR3 DNA: TGTGCCAGCAGCTTGTTATCAGGGAGGCGTGAAAAACTGTTTTTT
J gene: TRBJ2-5; D gene: .; clone size: .; V gene: TRBV11-1; CDR3 protein: CASSLGRETQYF; CDR3 DNA: TGTGCCAGCAGCTTAGGTCGGGAGACCCAGTACTTC
J gene: TRBJ1-3; D gene: TRBD1; clone size: .; V gene: TRBV30; CDR3 protein: CAWSTQGANTIYF; CDR3 DNA: TGTGCCTGGAGTACTCAGGGGGCAAACACCATATATTTT
J gene: TRBJ1-1; D gene: TRBD1; clone size: few; V gene: TRBV6-6; CDR3 protein: CASTLTGGGVNTEAFF; CDR3 DNA: TGTGCCAGCACCCTAACAGGGGGCGGTGTAAATACTGAAGCTTTCTTT
J gene: TRBJ2-7; D gene: TRBD2; clone size: once; V gene: TRBV7-2; CDR3 protein: CASSSRLAGGHEQYF; CDR3 DNA: TGTGCCAGCAGCTCCCGACTAGCGGGGGGTCACGAGCAGTACTTC
J gene: TRBJ1-4; D gene: .; clone size: once; V gene: TRBV7-9; CDR3 protein: CASSSGQSSNEKLFF; CDR3 DNA: TGTGCCAGCAGCTCTGGACAGTCTTCTAATGAAAAACTGTTTTTT
J gene: TRBJ1-1; D gene: .; clone size: .; V gene: TRBV2; CDR3 protein: CASSEGQSNTEAFF; CDR3 DNA: TGTGCCAGCAGTGAAGGACAGTCGAACACTGAAGCTTTCTTT
J gene: TRBJ1-3; D gene: TRBD1; clone size: .; V gene: TRBV18; CDR3 protein: CASSPLDRTNSGNTIYF; CDR3 DNA: TGTGCCAGCTCACCACTGGACAGGACGAACTCTGGAAACACCATATATTTT
J gene: TRBJ1-2; D gene: .; clone size: .; V gene: TRBV18; CDR3 protein: CASSLDTSYGYTF; CDR3 DNA: TGTGCCAGCTCACTTGACACTAGCTATGGCTACACCTTC
J gene: TRBJ2-7; D gene: .; clone size: .; V gene: TRBV7-9; CDR3 protein: CASSHDTSSYEQYF; CDR3 DNA: TGTGCCAGCAGCCACGACACTAGCTCCTACGAGCAGTACTTC
J gene: TRBJ1-4; D gene: .; clone size: .; V gene: TRBV5-1; CDR3 protein: CASSLGQGNEKLFF; CDR3 DNA: TGCGCCAGCAGCTTGGGTCAGGGGAATGAAAAACTGTTTTTT
J gene: TRBJ2-7; D gene: TRBD1; clone size: .; V gene: TRBV27; CDR3 protein: CASNPLGTGMGEQYF; CDR3 DNA: TGTGCCAGCAATCCCTTGGGGACAGGGATGGGAGAGCAGTACTTC
J gene: TRBJ1-5; D gene: TRBD1; clone size: once; V gene: TRBV19; CDR3 protein: CASSRGGTGEGQPQHF; CDR3 DNA: TGTGCCAGTAGTAGAGGAGGGACAGGGGAGGGTCAGCCCCAGCATTTT
J gene: TRBJ1-2; D gene: .; clone size: .; V gene: TRBV5-4; CDR3 protein: CASSQDGSYGYTF; CDR3 DNA: TGTGCCAGCAGCCAGGACGGGAGCTATGGCTACACCTTC
J gene: TRBJ1-3; D gene: .; clone size: .; V gene: TRBV5-1; CDR3 protein: CASSLGQYSGNTIYF; CDR3 DNA: TGCGCCAGCAGCTTGGGGCAGTACTCTGGAAACACCATATATTTT
J gene: TRBJ2-5; D gene: TRBD2; clone size: .; V gene: TRBV7-2; CDR3 protein: CASSLPGTSRTQYF; CDR3 DNA: TGTGCCAGCAGCTTACCCGGGACTAGTAGGACCCAGTACTTC
J gene: TRBJ1-2; D gene: TRBD1; clone size: .; V gene: TRBV2; CDR3 protein: CASSEVGDRVGYTF; CDR3 DNA: TGTGCCAGCAGTGAAGTCGGGGACAGGGTCGGCTACACCTTC
J gene: TRBJ2-7; D gene: .; clone size: .; V gene: TRBV7-6; CDR3 protein: CASSSQGGGAYEQYF; CDR3 DNA: TGTGCCAGCAGCTCGCAAGGGGGAGGGGCCTACGAGCAGTACTTC
J gene: TRBJ2-7; D gene: .; clone size: .; V gene: TRBV6-2/TRBV6-3; CDR3 protein: CASSPGSVHEQYF; CDR3 DNA: TGTGCCAGCAGTCCAGGGTCCGTCCACGAGCAGTACTTC
J gene: TRBJ1-2; D gene: TRBD1; clone size: .; V gene: TRBV20-1; CDR3 protein: CSAKTGDGYTF; CDR3 DNA: TGCAGTGCAAAGACAGGGGATGGCTACACCTTC
J gene: TRBJ2-7; D gene: TRBD1; clone size: .; V gene: TRBV19; CDR3 protein: CASRTGTASYEQYF; CDR3 DNA: TGTGCCAGTAGGACCGGGACAGCTTCCTACGAGCAGTACTTC
J gene: TRBJ1-6; D gene: .; clone size: .; V gene: TRBV4-3; CDR3 protein: CASSQPGGSPLHF; CDR3 DNA: TGCGCCAGCAGCCAGCCGGGGGGTTCACCCCTCCACTTT
J gene: TRBJ2-1; D gene: .; clone size: .; V gene: TRBV5-8; CDR3 protein: CASSLLTAGHEQFF; CDR3 DNA: TGTGCCAGCAGCTTGCTCACAGCTGGTCATGAGCAGTTCTTC
J gene: TRBJ2-1; D gene: .; clone size: .; V gene: TRBV15; CDR3 protein: CATSPADYNEQFF; CDR3 DNA: TGTGCCACCAGCCCGGCGGACTACAATGAGCAGTTCTTC
J gene: TRBJ1-3; D gene: .; clone size: .; V gene: TRBV6-1; CDR3 protein: CASSEASAGGGNTIYF; CDR3 DNA: TGTGCCAGCAGTGAAGCGTCCGCGGGAGGTGGAAACACCATATATTTT
J gene: TRBJ1-4; D gene: TRBD1; clone size: .; V gene: TRBV4-3; CDR3 protein: CASSIQGTGEKLFF; CDR3 DNA: TGCGCCAGCAGCATACAGGGGACTGGCGAAAAACTGTTTTTT
J gene: TRBJ2-5; D gene: TRBD2; clone size: .; V gene: TRBV19; CDR3 protein: CASRSGVAGSETQYF; CDR3 DNA: TGTGCCAGTAGGTCGGGCGTAGCGGGGTCAGAGACCCAGTACTTC
J gene: TRBJ2-7; D gene: .; clone size: once; V gene: TRBV25-1; CDR3 protein: CASSDGGSSYEQYF; CDR3 DNA: TGTGCCAGCAGTGATGGGGGGAGCTCCTACGAGCAGTACTTC
J gene: TRBJ1-1; D gene: TRBD1; clone size: few; V gene: TRBV9; CDR3 protein: CASSAGQGIAFF; CDR3 DNA: TGTGCCAGCAGCGCTGGACAGGGGATAGCTTTCTTT
J gene: TRBJ2-7; D gene: TRBD2; clone size: .; V gene: TRBV6-2/TRBV6-3; CDR3 protein: CASSWGTSGAYEQYF; CDR3 DNA: TGTGCCAGCAGTTGGGGGACTAGCGGGGCCTACGAGCAGTACTTC
J gene: TRBJ2-1; D gene: TRBD1; clone size: .; V gene: TRBV6-6; CDR3 protein: CASSTPGTGGSNEQFF; CDR3 DNA: TGTGCCAGCAGTACTCCCGGGACAGGGGGCTCCAATGAGCAGTTCTTC
J gene: TRBJ2-5; D gene: TRBD2; clone size: .; V gene: TRBV4-2; CDR3 protein: CASSQELAGSLGETQYF; CDR3 DNA: TGTGCCAGCAGCCAAGAGCTAGCGGGGTCACTAGGGGAGACCCAGTACTTC
J gene: TRBJ2-5; D gene: TRBD2; clone size: .; V gene: TRBV7-7; CDR3 protein: CASSIRTSGSETQYF; CDR3 DNA: TGTGCCAGCAGCATCCGGACTAGCGGGTCGGAGACCCAGTACTTC
J gene: TRBJ2-3; D gene: TRBD1; clone size: .; V gene: TRBV29-1; CDR3 protein: CSVAGTGVDTQYF; CDR3 DNA: TGCAGCGTTGCCGGGACAGGGGTAGATACGCAGTATTTT
J gene: TRBJ2-3; D gene: .; clone size: .; V gene: TRBV5-1; CDR3 protein: CASSLRPTSTDTQYF; CDR3 DNA: TGCGCCAGCAGCTTAAGGCCGACTAGCACAGATACGCAGTATTTT
J gene: TRBJ2-1; D gene: .; clone size: .; V gene: TRBV21-1; CDR3 protein: CASSKPLQGVLGNEQFF; CDR3 DNA: TGTGCCAGCAGCAAACCCCTTCAGGGGGTTCTGGGGAATGAGCAGTTCTTC
J gene: TRBJ1-1; D gene: .; clone size: .; V gene: TRBV10-1; CDR3 protein: CASRQDLDAEAFF; CDR3 DNA: TGCGCCAGCAGACAGGACCTGGACGCTGAAGCTTTCTTT
J gene: TRBJ2-5; D gene: TRBD2; clone size: .; V gene: TRBV13; CDR3 protein: CASSVAGDQETQYF; CDR3 DNA: TGTGCCAGCAGCGTCGCGGGGGACCAAGAGACCCAGTACTTC
J gene: TRBJ1-1; D gene: .; clone size: .; V gene: TRBV2; CDR3 protein: CASSESGLNTEAFF; CDR3 DNA: TGTGCCAGCAGTGAATCAGGGCTGAACACTGAAGCTTTCTTT